This entry lists 28 T cell receptor beta chains sequenced from one sample in a study of blood T cell repertoires in COVID-19 (TCRdb year 2020). Receptors were amplified or captured by the immunoSEQ multiplex PCR assay. TCRdb holds this immuneACCESS table with in-frame rearrangements only. Some clones are missing; in checked studies, unresolved V genes explain under half, and the rest has no known cause. The sample contains just over 350,000 clones, roughly 90% of them found a single time. The leading ten clones occupy roughly 7.1% of the sample. Material: peripheral blood. The origin of the receptors is a woman in her sixties or seventies with COVID-19, enrolled during active disease.

This clone was counted once. The rearrangement links TRBV5-4 to TRBJ1-2; TRBD1 is a possible D gene (5 bases). The ends were cut back, 2 bases at V and 5 bases at J, with 16 bases in the middle. Germline V gene sequence: CDR1 SGHNT, CDR2 YYREEE (reference sequence). The CDR3 length is 15 residues. The CDR3 DNA sequence: TGTGCCAGCAGCTTTGGGGCAGGGTTTCGGTATGGCTACACCTTC. Translation: CASSFGAGFRYGYTF.

This sequence joins TRBV20-1 and TRBJ1-1; maybe TRBD1 (6 bases). The CDR3 length is 13 residues. V lost 3 bases and J lost 4, with 12 bases in between. CDR1 and CDR2 from the germline V gene are DFQATT and SNEGSKA (reference sequence). CDR3 DNA sequence: TGCAGTGCTAGTGGGGGGCGGGTCACTGAAGCTTTCTTT. This encodes CSASGGRVTEAFF.

The rearrangement links TRBV9 to TRBJ2-1; D possibly corresponds to TRBD1 (5 bases). V was clipped by 0 bases and J by 8 bases, with 6 bases between them. The length of the CDR3 is 12 residues. Germline assignment: CDR1 SGDLS and CDR2 YYNGEE. CDR3 sequence (DNA): TGTGCCAGCAGCGTAGGGGGCTATGAGCAGTTCTTC. Amino acids: CASSVGGYEQFF.

The V and J genes are TRBV5-1 and TRBJ2-3; TRBD2 matches 7 bases. The CDR3 totals 14 residues. V was pared by 6 bases and J by 3 bases, with 7 bases of the junction left unmatched. Germline V CDR1 and CDR2: SGHRS, YFSETQ. As DNA, the CDR3 is TGCGCCAGCAACCCGGCAGCGGGGACAGATACGCAGTATTTT. This translates into CASNPAAGTDTQYF. Variable domain in full (rest from reference TRBV5-1 and TRBJ2-3): KAGVTQTPRYLIKTRGQQVTLSCSPISGHRSVSWYQQTPGQGLQFLFEYFSETQRNKGNFPGRFSGRQFSNSRSEMNVSTLELGDSALYLCASNPAAGTDTQYFGPGTRLTVL.

This rearrangement joins TRBV7-2 to TRBJ1-1; D unclear. The CDR3 has 15 amino acids. Germline CDR1 SGHTA, CDR2 FQGNSA. Trimming removed 3 bases from V and 2 bases from J, with 13 bases in between. CDR3 amino acids: CASSFRTAINTEAFF. The CDR3 DNA reads TGTGCCAGCAGCTTTAGGACTGCGATAAACACTGAAGCTTTCTTT. The full variable domain, with the rest looked up from reference TRBV7-2 and TRBJ1-1, is GAGVSQSPSNKVTEKGKDVELRCDPISGHTALYWYRQSLGQGLEFLIYFQGNSAPDKSGLPSDRFSAERTGGSVSTLTIQRTQQEDSAVYLCASSFRTAINTEAFFGQGTRLTVV.

The genes are TRBV6-5 and TRBJ1-2, with TRBD1 identical over 8 bases. Germline values: CDR1 MNHEY, CDR2 SVGAGI. V lost 2 bases and J lost 2; bases outside the gene matches: 7. This CDR3 is 16 amino acids long. This CDR3 is CASSYTQTGVNYGYTF. The CDR3 DNA reads as TGTGCCAGCAGTTACACCCAGACAGGGGTGAACTATGGCTACACCTTC.

The rearrangement uses TRBV7-9 and TRBJ2-1; 8 bases are shared with TRBD2. Germline loops: CDR1 SEHNR, CDR2 FQNEAQ (reference sequence). The CDR3 has 14 residues. Trimming cost V 5 bases and J 11 bases; bases outside gene matches: 11. Here the CDR3 DNA reads TGTGCCAGCAGCCCCAAAGGTGCGGGGGGTAAGCAGTTCTTC. It specifies CASSPKGAGGKQFF.

The chain has TRBV6-5 and TRBJ1-3; weak D call: TRBD1 (6 bases). The germline V gene has CDR1 MNHEY and CDR2 SVGAGI. The CDR3 is 15 residues long. V lost 8 bases and J lost 3, with 17 bases in between. The CDR3 bases are TGTGCCAGCGGCAGGGGAATTCAGGGTGGAAACACCATATATTTT. It encodes CASGRGIQGGNTIYF.

The chain is built from TRBV9 and TRBJ2-5; 12 bases fit TRBD2. The CDR3 is 17 amino acids. Germline loops: CDR1 SGDLS, CDR2 YYNGEE. V shed 0 bases and J 4 bases; nucleotides not matched to a gene: 7. In DNA form, the CDR3 reads TGTGCCAGCAGCGTAGGATCTAGCGGGGGGGCCGGAGAGACCCAGTACTTC. Its protein product is CASSVGSSGGAGETQYF.

The CDR3 DNA follows: TGTGCCTGGAGGACAGGGGGCGCAGATACGCAGTATTTT. As protein: CAWRTGGADTQYF. This chain joins TRBV30 and TRBJ2-3; 10 positions agree with TRBD1. Looked up from germline, CDR1 is GTSNPN and CDR2 is SVGIG (reference sequence). The CDR3 runs 13 residues. The J segment lost 4 bases and the V segment lost 3 bases, leaving 1 base of the junction unmatched.

The V gene is TRBV11-2, the J gene TRBJ2-7, with 7 bases aligning to TRBD2. With V trimmed by 5 bases and J by 2 bases, 6 bases remained unmatched. The CDR3 contains 14 residues. Germline-derived CDR1 and CDR2 are SGHAT and FQNNGV. Here the CDR3 DNA reads TGTGCCAGCAGCGCCCAACTAGCGCCCTACGAGCAGTACTTC. This encodes CASSAQLAPYEQYF.

V usage is TRBV5-1 and J usage is TRBJ2-2; tentatively, D is TRBD2 (6 bases). The CDR3 spans 15 residues. Per the germline V gene, CDR1 is SGHRS and CDR2 is YFSETQ. Trimming cost V 3 bases and J 8 bases, with 17 bases left between them. CDR3 sequence (DNA): TGCGCCAGCAGCTCGGGACCGGGGGAAGCTGGGGAGCTGTTTTTT. It translates to CASSSGPGEAGELFF. Full variable domain (outside the CDR3, taken from reference TRBV5-1 and TRBJ2-2): KAGVTQTPRYLIKTRGQQVTLSCSPISGHRSVSWYQQTPGQGLQFLFEYFSETQRNKGNFPGRFSGRQFSNSRSEMNVSTLELGDSALYLCASSSGPGEAGELFFGEGSRLTVL.

The chain carries TRBV6-2 or TRBV6-3 and TRBJ1-5; D might be TRBD1 (5 bases). The CDR3 is 15 amino acids. Trimming pared 0 bases from V and 5 bases from J, leaving 11 bases between. Germline V gene sequence: CDR1 MNHEY, CDR2 SVGEGT. CDR3 coding DNA: TGTGCCAGCAGTTACTCCTACAGGAGCTATCAGCCCCAGCATTTT. Its protein product is CASSYSYRSYQPQHF.

With respect to this clone: The same CDR3 arises from other DNA sequences in this sample as well. The J gene is TRBJ1-1, the V gene TRBV5-4; D may be TRBD1 (5 bases). The CDR3 has 14 residues. Germline lookup yields CDR1 SGHNT and CDR2 YYREEE (reference sequence). Deletions cut 0 bases from V and 5 bases from J, with 11 bases between. The CDR3 sequence: CASSLGGGGTEAFF. The CDR3 DNA follows: TGTGCCAGCAGCTTGGGCGGGGGGGGAACTGAAGCTTTCTTT.

This rearrangement joins TRBV18 to TRBJ2-3, with D maybe TRBD2 (7 bases). Germline loops: CDR1 KGHSH, CDR2 LQKENI. Trimming removed 3 bases from V and 2 bases from J, with 12 bases in between. This CDR3 spans 15 amino acids. CDR3 sequence: CASSPRGAVTDTQYF. The CDR3 DNA reads as TGTGCCAGCTCACCCCGGGGGGCGGTCACAGATACGCAGTATTTT. Variable domain in full (rest from reference TRBV18 and TRBJ2-3): NAGVMQNPRHLVRRRGQEARLRCSPMKGHSHVYWYRQLPEEGLKFMVYLQKENIIDESGMPKERFSAEFPKEGPSILRIQQVVRGDSAAYFCASSPRGAVTDTQYFGPGTRLTVL.

The rearrangement joins TRBV7-9 to TRBJ2-3; D may be TRBD2 (6 bases). Trimming removed 5 bases from V and 4 bases from J, with 16 bases in between. This CDR3 spans 15 amino acids. Germline loops: CDR1 SEHNR, CDR2 FQNEAQ (reference sequence). The CDR3 bases are TGTGCCAGCAGCGGAGGGACCCTAGGCTCAGATACGCAGTATTTT. This translates into CASSGGTLGSDTQYF.

The rearrangement links TRBV6-2 or TRBV6-3 to TRBJ2-3, with D possibly TRBD1 on 6 matching bases. Germline assignment: CDR1 MNHEY and CDR2 SVGEGT. CDR3 size: 15 residues. The ends were cut back, 5 bases at V and 2 bases at J, with 14 bases in the middle. As DNA, the CDR3 is TGTGCCAGCAGTGAGACAGGCCAGATCACAGATACGCAGTATTTT. This encodes CASSETGQITDTQYF.

This clone was recorded only once. This sequence joins TRBV6-5 and TRBJ2-7; 7 bases match TRBD2. This CDR3 has 14 residues. After removal of 6 bases from V and 2 bases from J, the junction contained 7 bases not matched to a gene. CDR1 and CDR2 (germline): MNHEY, SVGAGI. The CDR3 region has the DNA TGTGCCAGCAGGCCCACTAGCGCTGCCTACGAGCAGTACTTC. Protein: CASRPTSAAYEQYF.

Many counts were recorded for this clone. This chain links TRBV7-9 with TRBJ1-2; D not resolved. Looked up from germline, CDR1 is SEHNR and CDR2 is FQNEAQ (reference sequence). The CDR3 contains 15 residues. V was clipped by 6 bases and J by 8 bases, with 22 bases between them. CDR3 sequence (DNA): TGTGCCAGCAGTCTTGACGCCGGGAGCCGGGGAGGCTACACCTTC. As protein: CASSLDAGSRGGYTF. Variable domain in full (rest from reference TRBV7-9 and TRBJ1-2): DTGVSQNPRHKITKRGQNVTFRCDPISEHNRLYWYRQTLGQGPEFLTYFQNEAQLEKSRLLSDRFSAERPKGSFSTLEIQRTEQGDSAMYLCASSLDAGSRGGYTFGSGTRLTVV.

V usage is TRBV6-1 and J usage is TRBJ2-5; TRBD2 matches at 9 bases. Germline lookup yields CDR1 MNHNS and CDR2 SASEGT. Germline trimming cut 3 bases from V and 7 bases from J; bases unmatched to any gene: 3. The CDR3 length is 13 residues. This CDR3 is CASSEGLAGTQYF. The CDR3 DNA reads as TGTGCCAGCAGTGAGGGACTAGCAGGGACCCAGTACTTC.

This rearrangement joins TRBV9 to TRBJ1-1, with 10 nucleotides matching TRBD1. The germline CDR1 and CDR2 sequences are SGDLS and YYNGEE. V trimming: 4 bases; J trimming: 4 bases; junction bases outside the gene matches: 4. The CDR3 length is 14 residues. In DNA, the CDR3 is TGTGCCAGCAGCCCCCGGACAGGGGGCACTGAAGCTTTCTTT. Its translation: CASSPRTGGTEAFF.

The chain carries TRBV7-2 and TRBJ1-1; D uncertain. V shed 3 bases and J shed 5 bases, with 10 bases lying between them. This CDR3 has 13 amino acids. Germline V CDR1 and CDR2: SGHTA, FQGNSA. DNA of the CDR3: TGTGCCAGCAGCTTTTCGACGGGGACTGAAGCTTTCTTT. Its protein is CASSFSTGTEAFF.

This clone has a handful of counts. The chain is built from TRBV30 and TRBJ2-6; D is undetermined. V was clipped by 4 bases and J by 4 bases, with 5 bases between them. CDR1 is GTSNPN, CDR2 SVGIG, per germline (reference sequence). CDR3 length: 12 residues. CDR3 sequence (DNA): TGTGCCTGGACCAGGGGGGCCAACGTCCTGACTTTC. Protein sequence: CAWTRGANVLTF.

Worth noting for this clone: Different DNA sequences within this sample yield the same CDR3. The J gene is TRBJ1-1, the V gene TRBV3-1 (or the pseudogene TRBV3-2); D perhaps matches TRBD1 (5 bases). Trimming shortened V by 1 base and J by 5 bases, and 8 bases separated the two germline ends. The CDR3 contains 13 residues. CDR1 is LGHDT, CDR2 YNNKEL, per germline (reference sequence). Here the CDR3 DNA reads TGTGCCAGCAGCCAAGGCGGGGGGACTGAAGCTTTCTTT. Encoded protein: CASSQGGGTEAFF.

This clone was observed a single time. CDR3 nucleotides: TGTGCCAGCAGCCAAGATTGGGCAGGGAGGGGAAACACCATATATTTT. This translates into CASSQDWAGRGNTIYF. V is TRBV3-1 (or the pseudogene TRBV3-2) and J is TRBJ1-3; D is perhaps TRBD1 (5 bases). CDR1 is LGHDT, CDR2 YNNKEL, per germline (reference sequence). The CDR3 sequence is 16 residues long. Trimming removed 0 bases from V and 4 bases from J, with 13 bases in between.

CDR3: CASSAYRGTGELFF. Written as DNA, the CDR3 is TGTGCCAGCAGCGCTTACAGGGGCACCGGGGAGCTGTTTTTT. J is TRBJ2-2 and V is TRBV5-4; 7 bases fit TRBD1. V trimming: 4 bases; J trimming: 4 bases; junction bases outside the gene matches: 4. From germline, CDR1 is SGHNT and CDR2 YYREEE (reference sequence). CDR3 length: 14 amino acids.

This chain uses TRBV11-3 with TRBJ1-1; D is uncertain. The V gene's germline CDR1 is SGHNT and CDR2 YENEEA. This CDR3 has 13 residues. Trimming stripped 0 bases from V and 9 bases from J, with 11 bases between. This CDR3 is CASSLDREGKAFF. The CDR3 nucleotides read TGTGCCAGCAGCTTAGATCGGGAAGGGAAAGCTTTCTTT.

The chain uses TRBV6-2 or TRBV6-3 and TRBJ1-1; unclear D gene. This CDR3 spans 15 amino acids. In germline, CDR1 is MNHEY, CDR2 SVGEGT. V gave up 0 bases and J gave up 0 bases, with 8 bases separating them. The CDR3 region is CASSYSYGVNTEAFF. The CDR3 DNA reads as TGTGCCAGCAGTTACTCATACGGGGTGAACACTGAAGCTTTCTTT.